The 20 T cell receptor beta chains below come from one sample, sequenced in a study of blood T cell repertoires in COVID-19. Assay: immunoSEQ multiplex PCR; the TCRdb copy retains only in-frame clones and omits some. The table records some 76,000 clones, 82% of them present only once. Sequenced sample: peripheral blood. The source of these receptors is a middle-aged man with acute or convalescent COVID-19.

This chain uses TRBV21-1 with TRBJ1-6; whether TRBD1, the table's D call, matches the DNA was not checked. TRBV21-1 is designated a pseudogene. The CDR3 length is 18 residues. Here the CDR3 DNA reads TGTGCCAGCAGCAAATCCGGGACAGGGGATACCTATAATTCACCCCTCCACTTT. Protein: CASSKSGTGDTYNSPLHF.

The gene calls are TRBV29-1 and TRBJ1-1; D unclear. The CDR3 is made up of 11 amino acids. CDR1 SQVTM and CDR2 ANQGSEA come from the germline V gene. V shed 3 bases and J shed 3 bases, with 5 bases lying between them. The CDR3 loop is CSVDSYTEAFF. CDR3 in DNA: TGCAGCGTTGACAGTTACACTGAAGCTTTCTTT.

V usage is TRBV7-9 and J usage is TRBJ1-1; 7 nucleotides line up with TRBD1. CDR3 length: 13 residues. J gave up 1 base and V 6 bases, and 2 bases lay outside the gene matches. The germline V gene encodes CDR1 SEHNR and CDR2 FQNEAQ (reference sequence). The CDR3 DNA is TGTGCCAGCAGTGGACAGGCGAACACTGAAGCTTTCTTT. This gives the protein CASSGQANTEAFF.

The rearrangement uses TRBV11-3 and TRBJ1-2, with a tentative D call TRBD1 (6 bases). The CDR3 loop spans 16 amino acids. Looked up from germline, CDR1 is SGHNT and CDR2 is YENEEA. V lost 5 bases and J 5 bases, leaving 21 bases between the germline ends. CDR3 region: CASSQRGNRVIYGYTF. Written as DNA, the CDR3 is TGTGCCAGCAGCCAAAGGGGGAACAGAGTGATATATGGCTACACCTTC. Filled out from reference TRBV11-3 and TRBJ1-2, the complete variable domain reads EAGVVQSPRYKIIEKKQPVAFWCNPISGHNTLYWYLQNLGQGPELLIRYENEEAVDDSQLPKDRFSAERLKGVDSTLKIQPAELGDSAVYLCASSQRGNRVIYGYTFGSGTRLTVV.

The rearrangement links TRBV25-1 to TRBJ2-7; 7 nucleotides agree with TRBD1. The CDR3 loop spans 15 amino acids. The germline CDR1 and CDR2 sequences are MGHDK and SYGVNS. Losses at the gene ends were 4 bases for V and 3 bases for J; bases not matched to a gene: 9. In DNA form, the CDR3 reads TGTGCCAGCAGTGCCTCGGGACAGATCATCTACGAGCAGTACTTC. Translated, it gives CASSASGQIIYEQYF.

The CDR3 here is CASSLQQKPSTDTQYF. The CDR3 DNA is TGCGCCAGCAGCCTGCAACAGAAACCTAGCACAGATACGCAGTATTTT. This sequence joins TRBV4-1 and TRBJ2-3; D remains unclear. Germline values: CDR1 MGHRA, CDR2 YSYEKL. Trimming cost V 4 bases and J 0 bases, with 14 bases left between them. CDR3 size: 16 residues.

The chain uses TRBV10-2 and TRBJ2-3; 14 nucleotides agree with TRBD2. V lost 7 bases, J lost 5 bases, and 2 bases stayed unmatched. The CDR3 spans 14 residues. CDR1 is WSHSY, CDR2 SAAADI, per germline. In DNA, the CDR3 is TGCGCCAGCAAGGGACTAGCGGGGGTAGATACGCAGTATTTT. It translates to CASKGLAGVDTQYF.

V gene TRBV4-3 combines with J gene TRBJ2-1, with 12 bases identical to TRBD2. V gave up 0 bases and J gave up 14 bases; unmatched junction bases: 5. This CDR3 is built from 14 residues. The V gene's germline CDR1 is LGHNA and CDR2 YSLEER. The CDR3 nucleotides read TGCGCCAGCAGCCAAGATTCTAGCGGGGGGGCGAAGTTCTTC. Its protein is CASSQDSSGGAKFF.

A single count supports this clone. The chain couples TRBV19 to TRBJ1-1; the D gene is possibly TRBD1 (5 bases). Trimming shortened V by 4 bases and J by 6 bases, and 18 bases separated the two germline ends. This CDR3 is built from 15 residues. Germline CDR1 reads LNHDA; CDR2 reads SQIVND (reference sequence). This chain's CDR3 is CASSTLIQDLAEAFF. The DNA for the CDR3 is TGTGCCAGTAGTACCCTGATACAGGATCTAGCTGAAGCTTTCTTT.

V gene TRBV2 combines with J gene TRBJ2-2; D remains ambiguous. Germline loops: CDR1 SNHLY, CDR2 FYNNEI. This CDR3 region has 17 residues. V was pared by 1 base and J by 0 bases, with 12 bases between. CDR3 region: CASSEGYRASNTGELFF. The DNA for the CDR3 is TGTGCCAGCAGTGAAGGTTACCGTGCGTCGAACACCGGGGAGCTGTTTTTT.

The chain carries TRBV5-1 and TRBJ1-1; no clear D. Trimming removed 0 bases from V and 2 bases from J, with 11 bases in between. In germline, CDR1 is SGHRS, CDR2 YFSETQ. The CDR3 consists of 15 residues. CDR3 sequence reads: CASSLVRGANTEAFF. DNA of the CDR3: TGCGCCAGCAGCTTGGTACGAGGAGCTAACACTGAAGCTTTCTTT.

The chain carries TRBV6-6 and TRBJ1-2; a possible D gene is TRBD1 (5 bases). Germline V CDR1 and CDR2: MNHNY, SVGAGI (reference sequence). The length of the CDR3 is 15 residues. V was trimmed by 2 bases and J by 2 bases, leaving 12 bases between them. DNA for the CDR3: TGTGCCAGCAGTTACAGCGCCCCAGGGAACTATGGCTACACCTTC. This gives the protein CASSYSAPGNYGYTF.

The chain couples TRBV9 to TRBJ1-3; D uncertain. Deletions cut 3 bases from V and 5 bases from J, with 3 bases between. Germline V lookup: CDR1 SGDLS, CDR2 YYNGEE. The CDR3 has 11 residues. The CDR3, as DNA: TGTGCCAGCAGCGACAGAAACACCATATATTTT. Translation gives CASSDRNTIYF.

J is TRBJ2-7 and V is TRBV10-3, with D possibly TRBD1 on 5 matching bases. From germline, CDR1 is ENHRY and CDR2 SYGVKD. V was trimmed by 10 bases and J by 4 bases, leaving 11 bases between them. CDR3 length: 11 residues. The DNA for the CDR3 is TGTGCCAGTCGACAGTCTTACGAGCAGTACTTC. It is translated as CASRQSYEQYF.

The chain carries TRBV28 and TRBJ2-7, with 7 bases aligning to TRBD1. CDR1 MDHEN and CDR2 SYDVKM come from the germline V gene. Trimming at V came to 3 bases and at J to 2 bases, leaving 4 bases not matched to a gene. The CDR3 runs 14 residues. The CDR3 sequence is CASSFSQGTYEQYF. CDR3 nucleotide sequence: TGTGCCAGCAGTTTTTCACAGGGGACCTACGAGCAGTACTTC. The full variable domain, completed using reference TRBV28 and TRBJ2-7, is DVKVTQSSRYLVKRTGEKVFLECVQDMDHENMFWYRQDPGLGLRLIYFSYDVKMKEKGDIPEGYSVSREKKERFSLILESASTNQTSMYLCASSFSQGTYEQYFGPGTRLTVT.

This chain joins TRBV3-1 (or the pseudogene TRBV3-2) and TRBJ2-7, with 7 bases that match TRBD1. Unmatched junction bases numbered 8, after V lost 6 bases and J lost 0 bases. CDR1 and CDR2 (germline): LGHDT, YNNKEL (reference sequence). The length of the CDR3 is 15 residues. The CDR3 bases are TGTGCCAGCAGTCGCAACCGGGACAGCTCCTACGAGCAGTACTTC. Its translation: CASSRNRDSSYEQYF.

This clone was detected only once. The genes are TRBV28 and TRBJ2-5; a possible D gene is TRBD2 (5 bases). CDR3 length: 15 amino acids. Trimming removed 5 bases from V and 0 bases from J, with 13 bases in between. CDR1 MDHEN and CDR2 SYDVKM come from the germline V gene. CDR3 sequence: CASSPARLYQETQYF. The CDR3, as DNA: TGTGCCAGCAGTCCCGCCCGACTATACCAAGAGACCCAGTACTTC.

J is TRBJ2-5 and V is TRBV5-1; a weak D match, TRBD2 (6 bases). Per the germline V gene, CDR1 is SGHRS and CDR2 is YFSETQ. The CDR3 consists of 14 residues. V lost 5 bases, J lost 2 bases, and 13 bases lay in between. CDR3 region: CASRGGALQETQYF. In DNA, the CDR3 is TGCGCCAGCAGGGGAGGCGCCTTGCAAGAGACCCAGTACTTC.

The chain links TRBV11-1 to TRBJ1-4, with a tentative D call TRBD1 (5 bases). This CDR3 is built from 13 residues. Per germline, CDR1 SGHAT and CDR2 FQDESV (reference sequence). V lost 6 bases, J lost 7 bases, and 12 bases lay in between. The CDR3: CASSVGQREKLFF. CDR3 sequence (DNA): TGTGCCAGCAGTGTGGGGCAGCGTGAAAAACTGTTTTTT.

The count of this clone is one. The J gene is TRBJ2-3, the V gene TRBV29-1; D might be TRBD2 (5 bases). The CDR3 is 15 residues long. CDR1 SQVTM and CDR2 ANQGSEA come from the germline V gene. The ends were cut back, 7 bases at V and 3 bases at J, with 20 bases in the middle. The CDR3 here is CSAPLAWGATDTQYF. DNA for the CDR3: TGCAGCGCTCCGTTAGCGTGGGGTGCTACAGATACGCAGTATTTT.